This T cell receptor (beta chain) comes out of a study of cytomegalovirus exposure and HLA in healthy donors. Overall study findings and caveats: The authors enumerated under 200 TCR beta chains as linked to cytomegalovirus. Segments of the TCR beta V type were, in most cases, productive about 90% or about 30% of the time in an earlier analysis. Further analysis was carried out later, and it showed several of the most significant clusters appearing linked to common viral pathogens. The authors later found TCR association rates varying by HLA locus, with DRB1 most and HLA-C fewest.

For this clone: The antigen remains unidentified.

PCR primers comprised 60 Vbeta and 13 Jbeta primers. The repertoire was sequenced with immunoSEQ multiplex PCR; TCRdb's copy has only in-frame clones and lacks some. The sample yields 150,000 to 200,000 clones, 75% to 85% seen once. The CDR3 runs 16 residues. Germline CDR1 SNHLY, CDR2 FYNNEI. After removal of 5 bases from V and 4 bases from J, the junction contained 11 bases not matched to a gene. Sequencing was performed on PBMCs. The sequence came from a young woman in good health and CMV-seronegative. The chain couples TRBV2 to TRBJ2-5; 9 bases line up with TRBD1. In nucleotides, the CDR3 is TGTGCCAGCAGTCGGGAATACAGGGGGCGAGGAGAGACCCAGTACTTC. Protein sequence: CASSREYRGRGETQYF.